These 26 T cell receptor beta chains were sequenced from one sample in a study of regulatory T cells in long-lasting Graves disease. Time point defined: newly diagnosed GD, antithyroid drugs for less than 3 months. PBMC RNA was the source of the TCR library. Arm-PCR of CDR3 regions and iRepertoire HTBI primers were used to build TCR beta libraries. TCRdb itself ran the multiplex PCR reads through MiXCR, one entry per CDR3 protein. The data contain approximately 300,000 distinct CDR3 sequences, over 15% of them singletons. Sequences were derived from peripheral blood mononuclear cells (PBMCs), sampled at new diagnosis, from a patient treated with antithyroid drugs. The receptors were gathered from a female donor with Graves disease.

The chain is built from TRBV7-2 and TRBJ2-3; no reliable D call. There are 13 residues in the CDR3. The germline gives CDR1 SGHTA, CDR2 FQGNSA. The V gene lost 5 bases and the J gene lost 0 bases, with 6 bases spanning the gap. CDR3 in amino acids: CASSLFSTDTQYF. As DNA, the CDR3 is TGTGCCAGCAGCCTTTTTAGCACAGATACGCAGTATTTT.

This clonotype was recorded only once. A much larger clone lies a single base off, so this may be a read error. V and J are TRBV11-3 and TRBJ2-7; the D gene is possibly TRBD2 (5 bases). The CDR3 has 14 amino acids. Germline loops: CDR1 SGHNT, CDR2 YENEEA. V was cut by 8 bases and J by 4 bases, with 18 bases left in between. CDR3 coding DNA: TGTGCCAGCGGGCAGACATGGACTGGTTACGAGCAGTACGTC. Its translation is CASGQTWTGYEQYV.

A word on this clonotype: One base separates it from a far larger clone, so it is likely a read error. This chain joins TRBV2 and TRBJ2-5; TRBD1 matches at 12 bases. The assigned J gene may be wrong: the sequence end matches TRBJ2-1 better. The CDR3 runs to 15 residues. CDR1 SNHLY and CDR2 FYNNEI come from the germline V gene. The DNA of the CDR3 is TGTGCCAGCAGCCCCTGGGACAGGGGGCAAGAGACCCAGTTCTTC. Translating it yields CASSPWDRGQETQFF.

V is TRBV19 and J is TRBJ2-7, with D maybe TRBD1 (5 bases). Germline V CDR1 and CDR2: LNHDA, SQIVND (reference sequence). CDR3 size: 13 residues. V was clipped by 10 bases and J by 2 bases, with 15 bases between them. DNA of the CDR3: TGTGCCACCCCACGTGAAGGGGCCTACGAGCAGTACTTC. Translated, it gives CATPREGAYEQYF.

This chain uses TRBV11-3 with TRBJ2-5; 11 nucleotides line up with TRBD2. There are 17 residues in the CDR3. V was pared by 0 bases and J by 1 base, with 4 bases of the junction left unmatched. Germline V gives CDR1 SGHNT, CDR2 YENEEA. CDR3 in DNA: TGTGCCAGCAGCTTAGAACCGGGACTAGCGGTCCAAGAGACCCAGTACTTC. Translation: CASSLEPGLAVQETQYF.

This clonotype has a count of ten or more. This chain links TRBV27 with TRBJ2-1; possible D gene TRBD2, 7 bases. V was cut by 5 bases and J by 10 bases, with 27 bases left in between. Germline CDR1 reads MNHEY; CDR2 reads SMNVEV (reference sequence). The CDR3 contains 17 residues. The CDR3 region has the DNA TGTGCCAGCAGTCCGCTCAAAGCGGGACATACCCCTCGGGAGCAGTTCTTC. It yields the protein CASSPLKAGHTPREQFF.

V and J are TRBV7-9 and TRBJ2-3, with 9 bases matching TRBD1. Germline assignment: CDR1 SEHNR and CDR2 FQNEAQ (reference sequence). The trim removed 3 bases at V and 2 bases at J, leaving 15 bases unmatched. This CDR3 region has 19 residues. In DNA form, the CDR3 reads TGTGCCAGCAGCTTTTGGAGGGGGGGGACAGGGCCTTTCACAGATACGCAGTATTTT. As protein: CASSFWRGGTGPFTDTQYF. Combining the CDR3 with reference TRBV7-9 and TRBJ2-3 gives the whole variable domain DTGVSQNPRHKITKRGQNVTFRCDPISEHNRLYWYRQTLGQGPEFLTYFQNEAQLEKSRLLSDRFSAERPKGSFSTLEIQRTEQGDSAMYLCASSFWRGGTGPFTDTQYFGPGTRLTVL.

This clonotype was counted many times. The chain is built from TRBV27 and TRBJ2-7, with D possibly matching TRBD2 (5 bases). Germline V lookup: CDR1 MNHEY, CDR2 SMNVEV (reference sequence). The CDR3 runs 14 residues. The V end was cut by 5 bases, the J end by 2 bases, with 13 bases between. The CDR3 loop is CASSLKGSAYEQYF. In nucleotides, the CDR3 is TGTGCCAGCAGTCTTAAGGGTAGCGCCTACGAGCAGTACTTC.

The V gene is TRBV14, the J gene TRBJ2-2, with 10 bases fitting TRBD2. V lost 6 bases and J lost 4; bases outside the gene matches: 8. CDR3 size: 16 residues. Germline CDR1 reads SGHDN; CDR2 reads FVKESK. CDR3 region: CASSTAGGPSTGELFF. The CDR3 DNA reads TGTGCCAGCAGTACAGCGGGAGGGCCGAGCACCGGGGAGCTGTTTTTT.

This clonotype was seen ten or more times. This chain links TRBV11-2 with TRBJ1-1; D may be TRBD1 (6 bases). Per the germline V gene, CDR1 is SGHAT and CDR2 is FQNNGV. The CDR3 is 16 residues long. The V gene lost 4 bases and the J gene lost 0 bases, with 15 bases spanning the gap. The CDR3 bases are TGTGCCAGCAGCTCCATCGGACAGACCATGAACACTGAAGCTTTCTTT. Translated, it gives CASSSIGQTMNTEAFF.

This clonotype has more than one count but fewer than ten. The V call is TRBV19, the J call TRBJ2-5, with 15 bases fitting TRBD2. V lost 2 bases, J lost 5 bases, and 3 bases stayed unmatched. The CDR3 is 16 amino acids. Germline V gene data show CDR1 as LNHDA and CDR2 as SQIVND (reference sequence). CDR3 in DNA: TGTGCCAGTAGTATAAGCGGGACTAGCGGGAGGGAGACCCAGTACTTC. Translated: CASSISGTSGRETQYF.

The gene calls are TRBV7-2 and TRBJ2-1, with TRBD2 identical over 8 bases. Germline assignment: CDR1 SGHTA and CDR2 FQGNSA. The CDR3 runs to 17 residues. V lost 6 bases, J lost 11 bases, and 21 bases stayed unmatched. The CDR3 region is CASRPSGGGARTTQQFF. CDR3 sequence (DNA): TGTGCCAGCAGACCGTCGGGGGGGGGGGCACGGACGACTCAGCAGTTCTTC.

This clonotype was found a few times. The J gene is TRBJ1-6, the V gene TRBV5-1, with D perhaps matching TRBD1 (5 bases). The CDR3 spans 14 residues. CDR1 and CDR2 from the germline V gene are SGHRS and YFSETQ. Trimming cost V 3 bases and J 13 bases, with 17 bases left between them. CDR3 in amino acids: CASSSGPVIFPLHF. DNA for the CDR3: TGCGCCAGCAGCTCGGGACCGGTGATTTTCCCCCTCCACTTT. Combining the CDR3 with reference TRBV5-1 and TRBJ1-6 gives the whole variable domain KAGVTQTPRYLIKTRGQQVTLSCSPISGHRSVSWYQQTPGQGLQFLFEYFSETQRNKGNFPGRFSGRQFSNSRSEMNVSTLELGDSALYLCASSSGPVIFPLHFGNGTRLTVT.

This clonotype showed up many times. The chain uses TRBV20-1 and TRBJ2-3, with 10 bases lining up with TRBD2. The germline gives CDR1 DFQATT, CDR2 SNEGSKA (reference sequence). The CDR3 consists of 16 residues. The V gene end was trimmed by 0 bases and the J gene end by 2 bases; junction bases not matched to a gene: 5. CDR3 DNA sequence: TGCAGTGCTAGAGATCGGGGACTAGCGTACACAGATACGCAGTATTTT. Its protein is CSARDRGLAYTDTQYF.

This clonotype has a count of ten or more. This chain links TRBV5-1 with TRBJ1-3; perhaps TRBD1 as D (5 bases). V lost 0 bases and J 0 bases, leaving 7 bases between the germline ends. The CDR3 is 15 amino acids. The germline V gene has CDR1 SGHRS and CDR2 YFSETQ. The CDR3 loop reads CASSLGQLSGNTIYF. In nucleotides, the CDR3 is TGCGCCAGCAGCTTGGGACAGCTCTCTGGAAACACCATATATTTT. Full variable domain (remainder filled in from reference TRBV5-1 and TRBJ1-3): KAGVTQTPRYLIKTRGQQVTLSCSPISGHRSVSWYQQTPGQGLQFLFEYFSETQRNKGNFPGRFSGRQFSNSRSEMNVSTLELGDSALYLCASSLGQLSGNTIYFGEGSWLTVV.

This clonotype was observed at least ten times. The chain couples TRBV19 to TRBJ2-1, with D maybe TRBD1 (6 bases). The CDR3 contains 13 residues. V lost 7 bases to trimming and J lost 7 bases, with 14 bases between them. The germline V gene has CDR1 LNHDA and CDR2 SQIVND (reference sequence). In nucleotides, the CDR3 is TGTGCCAGTACCCCTACAGGGTGGAATGAGCAGTTCTTC. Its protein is CASTPTGWNEQFF.

CDR3 bases: TGTGCCAGTAGTATAACTCCATTGGAGGAGACCCAGTACTTC. As protein: CASSITPLEETQYF. This sequence joins TRBV19 and TRBJ2-5; D ambiguous. The germline gives CDR1 LNHDA, CDR2 SQIVND (reference sequence). Trimming removed 2 bases at V and 5 bases at J, with 12 bases between. This CDR3 contains 14 residues.

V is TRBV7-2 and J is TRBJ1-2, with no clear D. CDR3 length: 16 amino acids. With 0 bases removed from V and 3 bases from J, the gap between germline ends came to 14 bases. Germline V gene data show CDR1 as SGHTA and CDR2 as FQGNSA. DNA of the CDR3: TGTGCCAGCAGCTTAGCGGGAAAAGGATCCTACTATGGCTACACCTTC. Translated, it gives CASSLAGKGSYYGYTF.

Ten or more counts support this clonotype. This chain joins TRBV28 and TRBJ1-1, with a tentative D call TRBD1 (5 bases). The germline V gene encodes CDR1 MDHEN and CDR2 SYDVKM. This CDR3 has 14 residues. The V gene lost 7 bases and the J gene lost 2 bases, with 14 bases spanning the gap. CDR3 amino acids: CASKLNGANTEAFF. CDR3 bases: TGTGCCAGCAAACTAAACGGGGCCAACACTGAAGCTTTCTTT.

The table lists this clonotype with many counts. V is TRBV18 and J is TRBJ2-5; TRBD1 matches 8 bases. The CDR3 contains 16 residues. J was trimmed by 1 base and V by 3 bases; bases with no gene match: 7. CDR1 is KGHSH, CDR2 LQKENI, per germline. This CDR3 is CASSPIGQGVQETQYF. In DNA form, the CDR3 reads TGTGCCAGCTCACCTATCGGACAGGGCGTCCAAGAGACCCAGTACTTC.

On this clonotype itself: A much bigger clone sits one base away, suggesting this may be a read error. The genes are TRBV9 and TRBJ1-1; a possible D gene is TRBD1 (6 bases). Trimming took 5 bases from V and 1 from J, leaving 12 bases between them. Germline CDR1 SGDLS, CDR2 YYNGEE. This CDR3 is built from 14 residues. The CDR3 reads CASSGGGTNTEAFF. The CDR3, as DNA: TGTGCCAGCAGTGGAGGGGGGACGAACACTGAAGCTTTCTTT.

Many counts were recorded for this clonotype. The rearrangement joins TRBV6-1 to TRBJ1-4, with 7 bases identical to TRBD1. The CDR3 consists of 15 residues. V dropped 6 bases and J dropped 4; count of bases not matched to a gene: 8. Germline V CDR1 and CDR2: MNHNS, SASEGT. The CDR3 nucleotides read TGTGCCAGCAGGGCCAGGGGGGGCCTTAATGAAAAACTGTTTTTT. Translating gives CASRARGGLNEKLFF.

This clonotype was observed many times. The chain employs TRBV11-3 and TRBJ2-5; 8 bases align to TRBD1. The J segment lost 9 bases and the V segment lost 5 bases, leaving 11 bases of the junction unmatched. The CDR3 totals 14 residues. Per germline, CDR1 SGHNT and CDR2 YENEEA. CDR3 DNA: TGTGCCAGCAGCCTGGACAGGGCCGTTGGGGCCCAGTACTTC. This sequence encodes CASSLDRAVGAQYF.

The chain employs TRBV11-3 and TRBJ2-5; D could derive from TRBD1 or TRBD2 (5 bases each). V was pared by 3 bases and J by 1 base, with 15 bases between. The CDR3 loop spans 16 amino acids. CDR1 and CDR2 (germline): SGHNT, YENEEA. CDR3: CASSFWGRTTQETQYF. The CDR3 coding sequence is TGTGCCAGCAGCTTTTGGGGACGTACGACCCAAGAGACCCAGTACTTC.

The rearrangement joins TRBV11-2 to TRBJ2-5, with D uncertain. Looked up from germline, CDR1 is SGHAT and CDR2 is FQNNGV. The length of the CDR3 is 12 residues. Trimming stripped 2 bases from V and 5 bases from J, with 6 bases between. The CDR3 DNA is TGTGCCAGCAGCTTAAGCAAGGAGACCCAGTACTTC. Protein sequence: CASSLSKETQYF.

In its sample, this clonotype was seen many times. Here the CDR3 reads CASSLRLASGELFF. The CDR3 DNA reads TGTGCCAGCAGTTTACGGCTAGCCTCCGGGGAGCTGTTTTTT. This chain uses TRBV28 with TRBJ2-2; weak D call: TRBD2 (5 bases). Germline assignment: CDR1 MDHEN and CDR2 SYDVKM. The CDR3 loop spans 14 amino acids. The V end was cut by 2 bases, the J end by 6 bases, with 10 bases between. The full variable domain, its missing parts supplied by reference TRBV28 and TRBJ2-2, is DVKVTQSSRYLVKRTGEKVFLECVQDMDHENMFWYRQDPGLGLRLIYFSYDVKMKEKGDIPEGYSVSREKKERFSLILESASTNQTSMYLCASSLRLASGELFFGEGSRLTVL.